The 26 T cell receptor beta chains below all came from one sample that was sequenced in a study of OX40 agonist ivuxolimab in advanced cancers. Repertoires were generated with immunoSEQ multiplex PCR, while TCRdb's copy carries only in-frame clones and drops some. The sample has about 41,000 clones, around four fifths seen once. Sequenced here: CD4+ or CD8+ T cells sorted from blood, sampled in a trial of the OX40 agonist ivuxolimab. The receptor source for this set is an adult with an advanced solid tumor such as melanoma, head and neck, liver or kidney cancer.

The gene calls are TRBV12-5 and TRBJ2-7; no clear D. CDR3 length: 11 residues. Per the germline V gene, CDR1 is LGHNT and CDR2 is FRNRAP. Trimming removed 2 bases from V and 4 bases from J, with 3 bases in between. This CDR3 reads CASGLIYEQYF. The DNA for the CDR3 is TGTGCTAGTGGTTTGATATACGAGCAGTACTTC.

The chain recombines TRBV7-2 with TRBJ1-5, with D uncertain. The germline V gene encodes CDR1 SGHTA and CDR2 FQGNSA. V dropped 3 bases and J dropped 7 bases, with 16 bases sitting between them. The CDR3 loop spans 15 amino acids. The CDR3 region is CASSFSTSGGQPQHF. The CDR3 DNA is TGTGCCAGCAGCTTTTCAACGTCCGGAGGGCAGCCCCAGCATTTT.

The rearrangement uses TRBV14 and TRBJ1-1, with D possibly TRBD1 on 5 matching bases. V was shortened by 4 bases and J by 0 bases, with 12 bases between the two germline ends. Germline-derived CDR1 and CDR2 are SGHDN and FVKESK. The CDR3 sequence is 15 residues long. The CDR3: CASSLVGPLNTEAFF. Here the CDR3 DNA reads TGTGCCAGCAGCCTTGTGGGACCGCTGAACACTGAAGCTTTCTTT.

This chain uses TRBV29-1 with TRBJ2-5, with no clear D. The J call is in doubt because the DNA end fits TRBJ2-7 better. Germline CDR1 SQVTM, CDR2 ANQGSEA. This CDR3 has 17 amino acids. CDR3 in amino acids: CSVLQQRAVLSSYEQYF. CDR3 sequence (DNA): TGCAGCGTCCTCCAGCAAAGAGCTGTTCTTAGCTCCTACGAGCAGTACTTC.

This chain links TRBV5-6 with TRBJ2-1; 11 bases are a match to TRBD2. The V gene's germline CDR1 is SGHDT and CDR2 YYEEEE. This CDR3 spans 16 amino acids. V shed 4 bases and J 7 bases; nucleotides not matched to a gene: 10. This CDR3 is CASSPLPSGRMNEQFF. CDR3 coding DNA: TGTGCCAGCAGCCCCCTGCCTAGCGGGAGGATGAATGAGCAGTTCTTC.

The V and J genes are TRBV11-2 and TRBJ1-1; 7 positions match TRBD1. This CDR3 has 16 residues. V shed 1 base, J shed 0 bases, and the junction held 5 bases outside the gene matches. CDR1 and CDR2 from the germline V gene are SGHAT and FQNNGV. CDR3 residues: CASSLVGRGVNTEAFF. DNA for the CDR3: TGTGCCAGCAGCTTAGTCGGCAGGGGGGTGAACACTGAAGCTTTCTTT.

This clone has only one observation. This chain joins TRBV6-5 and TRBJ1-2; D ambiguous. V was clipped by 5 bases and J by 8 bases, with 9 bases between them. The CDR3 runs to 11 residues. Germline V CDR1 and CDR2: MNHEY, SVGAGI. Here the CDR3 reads CASSHGRGYTF. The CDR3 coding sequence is TGTGCCAGCAGTCACGGGCGAGGCTACACCTTC.

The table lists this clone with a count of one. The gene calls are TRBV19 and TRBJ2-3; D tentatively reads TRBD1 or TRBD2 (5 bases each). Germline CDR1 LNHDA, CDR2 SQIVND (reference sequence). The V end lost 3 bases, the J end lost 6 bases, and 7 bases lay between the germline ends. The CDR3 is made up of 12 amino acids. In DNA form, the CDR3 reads TGTGCCAGTAGTATGGGGGAGGATACGCAGTATTTT. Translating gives CASSMGEDTQYF.

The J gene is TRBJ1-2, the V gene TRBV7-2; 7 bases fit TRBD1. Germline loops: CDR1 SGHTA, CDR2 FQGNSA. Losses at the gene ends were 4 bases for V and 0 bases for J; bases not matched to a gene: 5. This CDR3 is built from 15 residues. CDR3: CASSSQGGSNYGYTF. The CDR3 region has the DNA TGTGCCAGCAGCTCCCAGGGGGGATCTAACTATGGCTACACCTTC.

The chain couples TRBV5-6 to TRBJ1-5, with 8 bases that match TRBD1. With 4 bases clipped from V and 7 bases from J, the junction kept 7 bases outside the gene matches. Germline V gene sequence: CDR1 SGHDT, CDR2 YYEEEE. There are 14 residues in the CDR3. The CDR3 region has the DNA TGTGCCAGCAGCACTGGACAGGGACGGCAGCCCCAGCATTTT. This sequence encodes CASSTGQGRQPQHF.

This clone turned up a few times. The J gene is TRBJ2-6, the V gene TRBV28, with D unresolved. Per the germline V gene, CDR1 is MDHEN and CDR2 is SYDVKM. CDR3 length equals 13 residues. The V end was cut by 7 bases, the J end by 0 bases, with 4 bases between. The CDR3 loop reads CASTLSGANVLTF. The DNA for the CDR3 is TGTGCCAGCACTCTCTCTGGGGCCAACGTCCTGACTTTC.

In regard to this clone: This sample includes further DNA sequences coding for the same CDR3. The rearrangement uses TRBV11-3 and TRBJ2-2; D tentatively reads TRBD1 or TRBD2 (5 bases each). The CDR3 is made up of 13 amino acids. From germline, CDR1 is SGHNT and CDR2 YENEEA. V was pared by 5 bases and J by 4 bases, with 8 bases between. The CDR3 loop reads CASSPGTTGELFF. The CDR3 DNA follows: TGTGCCAGCAGCCCGGGGACCACCGGGGAGCTGTTTTTT. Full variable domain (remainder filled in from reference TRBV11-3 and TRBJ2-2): EAGVVQSPRYKIIEKKQPVAFWCNPISGHNTLYWYLQNLGQGPELLIRYENEEAVDDSQLPKDRFSAERLKGVDSTLKIQPAELGDSAVYLCASSPGTTGELFFGEGSRLTVL.

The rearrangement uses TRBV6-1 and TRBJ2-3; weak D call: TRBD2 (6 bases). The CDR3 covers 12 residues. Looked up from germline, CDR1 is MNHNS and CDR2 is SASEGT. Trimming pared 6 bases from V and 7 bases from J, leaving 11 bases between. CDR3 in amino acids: CASSPGLYTQYF. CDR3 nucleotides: TGTGCCAGCAGCCCGGGACTTTATACGCAGTATTTT.

The CDR3 loop is CSVYPSRSGTEAFF. The CDR3 DNA is TGCAGCGTTTATCCCTCTCGTTCGGGCACTGAAGCTTTCTTT. The V and J genes are TRBV29-1 and TRBJ1-1; D unresolved. The CDR3 is 14 residues long. In germline, CDR1 is SQVTM, CDR2 ANQGSEA. Trimming stripped 5 bases from V and 4 bases from J, with 17 bases between.

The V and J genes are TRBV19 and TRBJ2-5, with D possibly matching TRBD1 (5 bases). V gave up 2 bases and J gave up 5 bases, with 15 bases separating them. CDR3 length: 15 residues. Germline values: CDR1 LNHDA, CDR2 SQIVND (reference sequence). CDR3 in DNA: TGTGCCAGTAGTATAAACAGGTTGACGGAGGAGACCCAGTACTTC. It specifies CASSINRLTEETQYF.

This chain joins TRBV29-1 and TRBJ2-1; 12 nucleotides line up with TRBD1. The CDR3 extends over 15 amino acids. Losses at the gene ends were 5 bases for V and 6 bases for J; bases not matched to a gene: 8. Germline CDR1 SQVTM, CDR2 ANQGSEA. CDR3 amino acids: CSVISRDRGLNEQFF. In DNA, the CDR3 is TGCAGCGTTATATCAAGGGACAGGGGGCTCAATGAGCAGTTCTTC.

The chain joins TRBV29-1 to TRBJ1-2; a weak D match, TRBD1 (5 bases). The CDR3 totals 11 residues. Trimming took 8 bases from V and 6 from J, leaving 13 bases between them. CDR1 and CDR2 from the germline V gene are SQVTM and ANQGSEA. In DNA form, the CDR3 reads TGCAGCTCGACAGAGGGAAATGGCTACACCTTC. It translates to CSSTEGNGYTF.

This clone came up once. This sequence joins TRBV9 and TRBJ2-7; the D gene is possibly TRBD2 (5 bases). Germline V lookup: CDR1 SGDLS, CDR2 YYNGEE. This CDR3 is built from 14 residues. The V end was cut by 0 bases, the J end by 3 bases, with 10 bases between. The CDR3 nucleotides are TGTGCCAGCAGCGTAGGGGTTAGCGACTACGAGCAGTACTTC. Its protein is CASSVGVSDYEQYF.

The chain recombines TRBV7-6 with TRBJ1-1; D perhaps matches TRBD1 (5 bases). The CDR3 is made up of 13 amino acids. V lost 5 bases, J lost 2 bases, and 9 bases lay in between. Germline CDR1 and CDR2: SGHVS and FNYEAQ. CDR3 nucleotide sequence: TGTGCCAGCAGCACACAGGAAAACACTGAAGCTTTCTTT. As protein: CASSTQENTEAFF.

In nucleotides, the CDR3 is TGTGCCAGCAGTGCAGAGAGCGCTGAAGCTTTCTTT. Its protein product is CASSAESAEAFF. The chain couples TRBV6-5 to TRBJ1-1, with D unclear. Germline CDR1 reads MNHEY; CDR2 reads SVGAGI. Trimming cost V 5 bases and J 6 bases, with 10 bases left between them. CDR3 length: 12 residues.

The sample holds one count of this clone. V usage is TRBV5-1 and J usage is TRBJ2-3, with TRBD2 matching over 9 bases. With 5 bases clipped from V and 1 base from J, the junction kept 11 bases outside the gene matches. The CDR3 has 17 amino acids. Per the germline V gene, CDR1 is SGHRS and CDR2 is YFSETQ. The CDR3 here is CASSSSGTLSGTDTQYF. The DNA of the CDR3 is TGCGCCAGCAGTTCTAGCGGGACATTGTCCGGCACAGATACGCAGTATTTT. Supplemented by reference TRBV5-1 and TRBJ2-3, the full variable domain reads KAGVTQTPRYLIKTRGQQVTLSCSPISGHRSVSWYQQTPGQGLQFLFEYFSETQRNKGNFPGRFSGRQFSNSRSEMNVSTLELGDSALYLCASSSSGTLSGTDTQYFGPGTRLTVL.

CDR3 in amino acids: CASSPSGGGGEQFF. The CDR3 DNA reads as TGTGCCAGCAGCCCCTCGGGGGGGGGCGGCGAGCAGTTCTTC. The genes are TRBV7-2 and TRBJ2-1, with 8 bases aligning to TRBD2. In germline, CDR1 is SGHTA, CDR2 FQGNSA. The CDR3 length is 14 residues. Unmatched junction bases numbered 10, after V lost 5 bases and J lost 10 bases.

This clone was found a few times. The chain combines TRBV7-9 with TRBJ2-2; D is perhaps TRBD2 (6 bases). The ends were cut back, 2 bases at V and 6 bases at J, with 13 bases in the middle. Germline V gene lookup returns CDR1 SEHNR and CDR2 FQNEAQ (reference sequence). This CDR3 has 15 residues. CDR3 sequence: CASSLRAGTAGELFF. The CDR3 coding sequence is TGTGCCAGCAGCTTACGGGCGGGAACGGCCGGGGAGCTGTTTTTT.

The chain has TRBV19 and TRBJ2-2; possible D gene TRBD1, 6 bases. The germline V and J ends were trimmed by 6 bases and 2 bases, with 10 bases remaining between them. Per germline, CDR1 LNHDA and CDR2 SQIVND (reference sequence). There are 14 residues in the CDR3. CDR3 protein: CASRDRVNTGELFF. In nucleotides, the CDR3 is TGTGCCAGTAGGGACAGAGTTAACACCGGGGAGCTGTTTTTT.

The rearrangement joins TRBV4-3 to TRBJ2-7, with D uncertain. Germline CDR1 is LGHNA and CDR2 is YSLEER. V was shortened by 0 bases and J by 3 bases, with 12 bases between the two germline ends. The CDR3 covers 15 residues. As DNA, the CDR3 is TGCGCCAGCAGCCAAGATCACCACAGCTTCTACGAGCAGTACTTC. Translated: CASSQDHHSFYEQYF.

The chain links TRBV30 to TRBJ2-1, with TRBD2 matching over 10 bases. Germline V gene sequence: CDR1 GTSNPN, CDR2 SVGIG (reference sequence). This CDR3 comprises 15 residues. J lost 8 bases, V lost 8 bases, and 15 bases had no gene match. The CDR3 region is CAGKSGRAKRHEQFF. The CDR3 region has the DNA TGTGCCGGTAAGAGCGGGAGGGCCAAACGGCATGAGCAGTTCTTC. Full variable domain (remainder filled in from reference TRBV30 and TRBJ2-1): SQTIHQWPATLVQPVGSPLSLECTVEGTSNPNLYWYRQAAGRGLQLLFYSVGIGQISSEVPQNLSASRPQDRQFILSSKKLLLSDSGFYLCAGKSGRAKRHEQFFGPGTRLTVL.